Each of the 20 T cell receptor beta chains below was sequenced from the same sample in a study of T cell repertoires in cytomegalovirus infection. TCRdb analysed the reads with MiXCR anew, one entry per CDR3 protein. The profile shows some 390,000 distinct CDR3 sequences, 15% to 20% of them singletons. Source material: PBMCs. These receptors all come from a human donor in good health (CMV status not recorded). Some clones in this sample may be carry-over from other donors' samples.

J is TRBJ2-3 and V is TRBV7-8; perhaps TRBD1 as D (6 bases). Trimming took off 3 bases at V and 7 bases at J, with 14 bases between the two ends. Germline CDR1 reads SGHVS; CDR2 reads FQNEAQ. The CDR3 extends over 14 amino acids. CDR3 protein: CASSFLLGGNTQYF. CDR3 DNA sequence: TGTGCCAGCAGCTTCTTGTTAGGGGGTAATACGCAGTATTTT.

The CDR3 DNA is TGTGCCAGCCGCCCGGGGGGTTCAGTTGGATACAATGAGCAGTTCTTC. Its protein is CASRPGGSVGYNEQFF. The rearrangement links TRBV11-1 to TRBJ2-1; the match to TRBD2 covers 7 bases. The CDR3 runs 16 residues. Unmatched junction bases numbered 14, after V lost 8 bases and J lost 4 bases. CDR1 is SGHAT and CDR2 is FQDESV in the germline V gene (reference sequence).

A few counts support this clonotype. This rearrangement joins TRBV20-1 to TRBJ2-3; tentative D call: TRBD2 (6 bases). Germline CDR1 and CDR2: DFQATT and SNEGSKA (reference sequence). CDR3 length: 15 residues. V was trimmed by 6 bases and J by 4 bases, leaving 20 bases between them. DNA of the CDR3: TGCAGTGCCCCCCTTTGGGGGGTTGGGGCAGATACGCAGTATTTT. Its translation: CSAPLWGVGADTQYF.

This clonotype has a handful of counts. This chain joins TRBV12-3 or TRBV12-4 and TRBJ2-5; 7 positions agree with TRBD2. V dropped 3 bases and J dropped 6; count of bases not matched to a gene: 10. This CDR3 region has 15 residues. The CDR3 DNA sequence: TGTGCCAGCAGTTTCTCGGGGGGACGGCAGAAGACCCAGTACTTC. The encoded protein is CASSFSGGRQKTQYF.

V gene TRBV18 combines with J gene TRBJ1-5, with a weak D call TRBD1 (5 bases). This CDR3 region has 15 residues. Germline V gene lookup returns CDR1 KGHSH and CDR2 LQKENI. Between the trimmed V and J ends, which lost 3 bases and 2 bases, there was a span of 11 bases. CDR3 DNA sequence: TGTGCCAGCTCACCGGGGGTAGCGGGCAATCAGCCCCAGCATTTT. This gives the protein CASSPGVAGNQPQHF.

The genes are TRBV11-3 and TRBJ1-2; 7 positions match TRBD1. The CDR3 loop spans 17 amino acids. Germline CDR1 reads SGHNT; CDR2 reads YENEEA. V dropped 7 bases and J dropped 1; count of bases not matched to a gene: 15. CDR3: CASTVPPGDSDNYGYTF. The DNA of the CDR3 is TGTGCCAGCACCGTTCCCCCGGGGGACAGTGATAACTATGGCTACACCTTC.

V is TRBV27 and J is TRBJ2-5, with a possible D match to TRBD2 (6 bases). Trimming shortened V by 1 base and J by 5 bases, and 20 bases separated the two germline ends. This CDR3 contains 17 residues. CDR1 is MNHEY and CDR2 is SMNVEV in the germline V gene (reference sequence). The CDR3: CASSLWGGGAARETQYF. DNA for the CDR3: TGTGCCAGCAGTTTATGGGGCGGCGGGGCGGCCAGGGAGACCCAGTACTTC.

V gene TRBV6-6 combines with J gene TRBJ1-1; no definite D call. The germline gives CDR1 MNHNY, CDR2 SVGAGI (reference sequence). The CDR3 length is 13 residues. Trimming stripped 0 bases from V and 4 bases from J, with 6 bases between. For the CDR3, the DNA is TGTGCCAGCAGTTACTCGTTGGGCACTGAAGCTTTCTTT. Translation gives CASSYSLGTEAFF.

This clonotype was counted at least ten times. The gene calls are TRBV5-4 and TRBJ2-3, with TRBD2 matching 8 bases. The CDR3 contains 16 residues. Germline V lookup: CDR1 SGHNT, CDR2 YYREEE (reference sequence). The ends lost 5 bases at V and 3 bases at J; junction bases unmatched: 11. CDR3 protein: CASSPRAGAITDTQYF. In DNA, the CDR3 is TGTGCCAGCAGTCCTAGAGCGGGAGCTATAACAGATACGCAGTATTTT.

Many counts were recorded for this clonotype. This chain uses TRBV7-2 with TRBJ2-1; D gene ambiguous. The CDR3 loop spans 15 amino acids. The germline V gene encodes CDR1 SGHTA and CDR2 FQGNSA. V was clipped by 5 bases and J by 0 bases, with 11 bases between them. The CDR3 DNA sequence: TGTGCCAGCAGCCCAAGCACGAGCTCCTACAATGAGCAGTTCTTC. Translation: CASSPSTSSYNEQFF.

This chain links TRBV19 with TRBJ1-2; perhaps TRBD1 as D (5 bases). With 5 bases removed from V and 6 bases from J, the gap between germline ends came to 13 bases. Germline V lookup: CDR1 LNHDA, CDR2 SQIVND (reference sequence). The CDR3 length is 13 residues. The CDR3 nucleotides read TGTGCCAGTAGTCTATCAGGGCGCGATGGCTACACCTTC. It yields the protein CASSLSGRDGYTF.

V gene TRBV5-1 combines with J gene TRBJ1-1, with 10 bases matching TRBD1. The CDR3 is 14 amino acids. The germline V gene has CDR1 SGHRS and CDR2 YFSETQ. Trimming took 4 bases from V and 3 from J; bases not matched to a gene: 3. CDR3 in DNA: TGCGCCAGCAGCCCGGACAGGGGGGACACTGAAGCTTTCTTT. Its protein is CASSPDRGDTEAFF.

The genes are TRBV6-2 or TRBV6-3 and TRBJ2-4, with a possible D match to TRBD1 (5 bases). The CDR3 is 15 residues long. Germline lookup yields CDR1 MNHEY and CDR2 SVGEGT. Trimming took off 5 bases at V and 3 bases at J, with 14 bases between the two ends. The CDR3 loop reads CASSKEDISKNIQYF. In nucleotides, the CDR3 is TGTGCCAGCAGTAAAGAGGACATAAGCAAAAACATTCAGTACTTC.

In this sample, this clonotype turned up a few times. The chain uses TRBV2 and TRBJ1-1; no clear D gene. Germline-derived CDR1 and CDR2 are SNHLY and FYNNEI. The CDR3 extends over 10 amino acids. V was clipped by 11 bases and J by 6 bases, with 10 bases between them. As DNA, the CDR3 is TGTGCCGGGAGGGTAGCTGAAGCTTTCTTT. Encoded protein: CAGRVAEAFF. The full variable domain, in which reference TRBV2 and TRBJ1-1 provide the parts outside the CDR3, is EPEVTQTPSHQVTQMGQEVILRCVPISNHLYFYWYRQILGQKVEFLVSFYNNEISEKSEIFDDQFSVERPDGSNFTLKIRSTKLEDSAMYFCAGRVAEAFFGQGTRLTVV.

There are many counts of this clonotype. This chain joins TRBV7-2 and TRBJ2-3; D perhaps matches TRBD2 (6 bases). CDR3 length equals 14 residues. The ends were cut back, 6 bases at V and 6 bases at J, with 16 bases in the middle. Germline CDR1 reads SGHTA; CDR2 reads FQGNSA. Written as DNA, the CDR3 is TGTGCCAGCAGACCAAGCTCGGGAGAGGATACGCAGTATTTT. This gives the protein CASRPSSGEDTQYF.

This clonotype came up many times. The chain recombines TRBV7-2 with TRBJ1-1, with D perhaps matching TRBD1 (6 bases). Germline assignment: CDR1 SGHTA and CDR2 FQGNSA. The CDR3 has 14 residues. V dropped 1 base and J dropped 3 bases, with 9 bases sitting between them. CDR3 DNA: TGTGCCAGCAGCTTAGACAGGGCGTACACTGAAGCTTTCTTT. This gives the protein CASSLDRAYTEAFF.

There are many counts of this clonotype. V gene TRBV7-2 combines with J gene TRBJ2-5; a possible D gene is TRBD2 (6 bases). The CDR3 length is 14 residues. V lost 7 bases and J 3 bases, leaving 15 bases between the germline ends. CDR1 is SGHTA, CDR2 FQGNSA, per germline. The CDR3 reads CASTPATGEETQYF. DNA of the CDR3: TGTGCCAGCACCCCAGCGACGGGGGAAGAGACCCAGTACTTC.

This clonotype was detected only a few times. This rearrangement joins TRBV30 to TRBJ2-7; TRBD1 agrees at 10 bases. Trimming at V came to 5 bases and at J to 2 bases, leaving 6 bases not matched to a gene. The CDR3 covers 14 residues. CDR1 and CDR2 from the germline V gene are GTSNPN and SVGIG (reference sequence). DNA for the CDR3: TGTGCCTGGGGAGGACAGGGGGGCCCCTACGAGCAGTACTTC. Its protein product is CAWGGQGGPYEQYF.

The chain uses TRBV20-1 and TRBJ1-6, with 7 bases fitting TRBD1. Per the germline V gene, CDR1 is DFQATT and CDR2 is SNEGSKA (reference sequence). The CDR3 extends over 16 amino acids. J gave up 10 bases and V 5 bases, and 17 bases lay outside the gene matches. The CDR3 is CSAQREGQMSGSPLHF. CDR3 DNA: TGCAGTGCTCAACGGGAGGGACAGATGAGCGGGTCACCCCTCCACTTT.

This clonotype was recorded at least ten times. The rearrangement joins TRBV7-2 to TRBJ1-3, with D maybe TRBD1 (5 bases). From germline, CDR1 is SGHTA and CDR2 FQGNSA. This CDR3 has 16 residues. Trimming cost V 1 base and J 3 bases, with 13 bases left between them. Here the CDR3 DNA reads TGTGCCAGCAGCTTAGACGTCGGGGCACTTGGAAACACCATATATTTT. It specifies CASSLDVGALGNTIYF.